This T cell receptor (beta chain) emerged from a study of cytomegalovirus exposure and HLA in healthy donors. CDR3 length: 17 residues. The trim removed 4 bases at V and 7 bases at J, leaving 16 bases unmatched. CDR1 and CDR2 (germline): SGHRS, YFSETQ. The PCR was carried out with 60 Vbeta primers and 13 Jbeta primers. Study processing details: Later, an analysis found around 80 million unique TCR beta chains, and about 10 million of these were shared. Sequencing was performed with immunoSEQ multiplex PCR; in TCRdb, only in-frame clones are kept and a portion is missing. The D gene and trimming were derived from the DNA, and the V and J assignments and clone size from that table. This table has approximately 120,000 clones, 75% to 85% appearing once.

The chain has TRBV5-1 and TRBJ2-1; 8 nucleotides match TRBD1. Sequenced input: PBMCs. This receptor was identified in a woman in her forties or fifties in good health and CMV-seropositive. CDR3: CASSLTSAGGMRNEQFF. DNA of the CDR3: TGCGCCAGCAGCCTTACCTCGGCAGGGGGCATGAGGAATGAGCAGTTCTTC. Drawing the rest from reference TRBV5-1 and TRBJ2-1, the complete variable domain is KAGVTQTPRYLIKTRGQQVTLSCSPISGHRSVSWYQQTPGQGLQFLFEYFSETQRNKGNFPGRFSGRQFSNSRSEMNVSTLELGDSALYLCASSLTSAGGMRNEQFFGPGTRLTVL.